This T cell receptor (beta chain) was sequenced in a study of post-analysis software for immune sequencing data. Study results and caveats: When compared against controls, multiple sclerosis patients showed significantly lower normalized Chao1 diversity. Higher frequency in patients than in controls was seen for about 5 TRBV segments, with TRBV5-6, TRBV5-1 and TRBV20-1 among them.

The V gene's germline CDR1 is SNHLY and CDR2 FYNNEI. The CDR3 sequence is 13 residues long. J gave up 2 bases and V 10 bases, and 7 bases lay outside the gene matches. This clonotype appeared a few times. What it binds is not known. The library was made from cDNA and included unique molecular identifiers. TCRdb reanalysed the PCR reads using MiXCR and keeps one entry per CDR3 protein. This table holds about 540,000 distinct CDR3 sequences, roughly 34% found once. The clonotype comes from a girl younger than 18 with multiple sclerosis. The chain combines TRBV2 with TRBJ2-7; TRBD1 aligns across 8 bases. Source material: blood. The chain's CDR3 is CATRTGRAYEQYF. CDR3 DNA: TGTGCCACCCGGACAGGGCGCGCCTACGAGCAGTACTTC.